These 18 T cell receptor beta chains were sequenced from one sample in a study of a mutant IDH1 vaccine in newly diagnosed glioma. Time point noted: baseline, week 1 (first vaccination visit). Documented treatment: pre-vaccination baseline after standard-of-care therapy. Repertoires were generated with immunoSEQ multiplex PCR, while TCRdb's copy carries only in-frame clones and drops some. Of fewer than 65,000 clones listed, more than 60% are singletons. The starting material was PBMCs, obtained from a glioma patient treated with radiotherapy, temozolomide or both. Source of these receptors: a woman aged 40 to 50 with glioma.

The chain joins TRBV30 to TRBJ2-1; possible D gene TRBD2, 6 bases. Germline V gives CDR1 GTSNPN, CDR2 SVGIG (reference sequence). The CDR3 contains 12 residues. Between the trimmed V and J ends, which lost 5 bases and 8 bases, there was a span of 13 bases. CDR3: CAWGRRSDEQFF. The CDR3 nucleotides read TGTGCCTGGGGGAGGCGTAGCGATGAGCAGTTCTTC.

The V call is TRBV11-2, the J call TRBJ2-5; D may match TRBD1 or TRBD2 (6 bases each). Germline V CDR1 and CDR2: SGHAT, FQNNGV. CDR3 length: 15 residues. The ends were cut back, 3 bases at V and 4 bases at J, with 15 bases in the middle. CDR3 DNA sequence: TGTGCCAGCAGCTTGGCATGGGGGGCCGGAGAGACCCAGTACTTC. This translates into CASSLAWGAGETQYF.

V usage is TRBV19 and J usage is TRBJ2-1; D call uncertain. The CDR3 spans 17 residues. CDR1 and CDR2 (germline): LNHDA, SQIVND (reference sequence). V lost 1 base and J lost 0, with 13 bases in between. The CDR3 nucleotides read TGTGCCAGTAGTATAGGGTCTCCCTGGAGCTCCTACAATGAGCAGTTCTTC. Translation: CASSIGSPWSSYNEQFF.

V is TRBV5-1 and J is TRBJ2-7, with TRBD2 matching over 12 bases. The V and J ends lost 0 bases and 6 bases, in that order; junction bases with no gene match: 1. CDR3 size: 14 residues. CDR1 SGHRS and CDR2 YFSETQ come from the germline V gene. CDR3 sequence reads: CASSLGTSGVEQYF. CDR3 DNA sequence: TGCGCCAGCAGCTTGGGGACTAGCGGGGTCGAGCAGTACTTC.

The chain employs TRBV7-6 and TRBJ2-3; 11 bases map to TRBD2. Germline V gene data show CDR1 as SGHVS and CDR2 as FNYEAQ. V gave up 2 bases and J gave up 5 bases; unmatched junction bases: 9. The CDR3 sequence is 17 residues long. The DNA for the CDR3 is TGTGCCAGCAGCTTAAGAGTTAGCGGGGGGGCCGAAGATACGCAGTATTTT. The encoded protein is CASSLRVSGGAEDTQYF.

J is TRBJ2-7 and V is TRBV11-2, with D possibly TRBD2 on 6 matching bases. This CDR3 comprises 15 residues. V lost 1 base and J lost 0, with 10 bases in between. CDR1 and CDR2 (germline): SGHAT, FQNNGV. CDR3 sequence: CASSLGSSVSYEQYF. The CDR3 DNA follows: TGTGCCAGCAGCTTAGGCTCTAGCGTCTCCTACGAGCAGTACTTC. Based on the CDR3 plus reference TRBV11-2 and TRBJ2-7, the full variable domain is EAGVAQSPRYKIIEKRQSVAFWCNPISGHATLYWYQQILGQGPKLLIQFQNNGVVDDSQLPKDRFSAERLKGVDSTLKIQPAKLEDSAVYLCASSLGSSVSYEQYFGPGTRLTVT.

The chain couples TRBV30 to TRBJ1-2, with 7 nucleotides matching TRBD1. Trimming at V came to 5 bases and at J to 4 bases, leaving 10 bases not matched to a gene. The CDR3 extends over 14 amino acids. Per the germline V gene, CDR1 is GTSNPN and CDR2 is SVGIG (reference sequence). CDR3 amino acids: CAWGGAGGFYGYTF. In DNA form, the CDR3 reads TGTGCCTGGGGTGGTGCAGGGGGATTCTATGGCTACACCTTC. Full variable domain (missing parts from reference TRBV30 and TRBJ1-2): SQTIHQWPATLVQPVGSPLSLECTVEGTSNPNLYWYRQAAGRGLQLLFYSVGIGQISSEVPQNLSASRPQDRQFILSSKKLLLSDSGFYLCAWGGAGGFYGYTFGSGTRLTVV.

The J gene is TRBJ1-6, the V gene TRBV7-9, with 8 bases fitting TRBD1. The V gene's germline CDR1 is SEHNR and CDR2 FQNEAQ (reference sequence). The junction had 1 base not matched to a gene; V was cut back by 1 base and J by 5 bases. This CDR3 has 15 residues. The CDR3 sequence is CASSLEQGDNSPLHF. The CDR3 DNA is TGTGCCAGCAGCTTAGAACAGGGGGATAATTCACCCCTCCACTTT.

V and J are TRBV5-1 and TRBJ1-1; 8 nucleotides align to TRBD1. V lost 3 bases and J lost 4; bases outside the gene matches: 8. The CDR3 totals 15 residues. Germline V gene data show CDR1 as SGHRS and CDR2 as YFSETQ. Written as DNA, the CDR3 is TGCGCCAGCAGCTCCCAACCGGACAGGGCCACTGAAGCTTTCTTT. The encoded protein is CASSSQPDRATEAFF.

This clone was seen a handful of times. The chain recombines TRBV9 with TRBJ1-1; 7 bases line up with TRBD1. Looked up from germline, CDR1 is SGDLS and CDR2 is YYNGEE. The trim removed 8 bases at V and 6 bases at J, leaving 16 bases unmatched. CDR3 length equals 15 residues. This chain's CDR3 is CASRQGLDLRAEAFF. The CDR3 nucleotides read TGTGCCAGTCGACAGGGTCTAGATCTGCGGGCTGAAGCTTTCTTT. The full variable domain, rest sourced from reference TRBV9 and TRBJ1-1, is DSGVTQTPKHLITATGQRVTLRCSPRSGDLSVYWYQQSLDQGLQFLIQYYNGEERAKGNILERFSAQQFPDLHSELNLSSLELGDSALYFCASRQGLDLRAEAFFGQGTRLTVV.

This chain links TRBV6-6 with TRBJ2-1; possible D gene TRBD2, 7 bases. The CDR3 is 14 amino acids. Germline lookup yields CDR1 MNHNY and CDR2 SVGAGI (reference sequence). V was clipped by 4 bases and J by 10 bases, with 17 bases between them. The CDR3 loop reads CASSLGGGVREQFF. The CDR3 region has the DNA TGTGCCAGCAGTTTGGGAGGGGGAGTACGGGAGCAGTTCTTC.

V gene TRBV7-9 combines with J gene TRBJ1-4; 7 positions agree with TRBD1. With 5 bases clipped from V and 3 bases from J, the junction kept 3 bases outside the gene matches. The CDR3 length is 14 residues. Germline CDR1 is SEHNR and CDR2 is FQNEAQ (reference sequence). The CDR3 is CASSPGTANEKLFF. CDR3 DNA sequence: TGTGCCAGCAGCCCCGGGACAGCTAATGAAAAACTGTTTTTT.

In its sample, this clone was seen a few times. The chain couples TRBV5-4 to TRBJ1-1; D is perhaps TRBD1 (6 bases). The CDR3 consists of 13 residues. V was clipped by 0 bases and J by 6 bases, with 9 bases between them. Per the germline V gene, CDR1 is SGHNT and CDR2 is YYREEE (reference sequence). CDR3 DNA: TGTGCCAGCAGCTTGGTTAGGGGGTCTGAAGCTTTCTTT. Its translation: CASSLVRGSEAFF.

The chain is built from TRBV12-5 and TRBJ1-6; 7 nucleotides line up with TRBD1. The J segment lost 6 bases and the V segment lost 4 bases, leaving 3 bases of the junction unmatched. The CDR3 extends over 14 amino acids. The germline V gene has CDR1 LGHNT and CDR2 FRNRAP. The CDR3 sequence is CASGWTGGNSPLHF. The CDR3 DNA reads as TGTGCTAGTGGTTGGACAGGTGGTAATTCACCCCTCCACTTT. Combining the CDR3 with reference TRBV12-5 and TRBJ1-6 gives the whole variable domain DARVTQTPRHKVTEMGQEVTMRCQPILGHNTVFWYRQTMMQGLELLAYFRNRAPLDDSGMPKDRFSAEMPDATLATLKIQPSEPRDSAVYFCASGWTGGNSPLHFGNGTRLTVT.

The chain carries TRBV12-5 and TRBJ1-5, with a tentative D call TRBD1 (6 bases). V lost 2 bases, J lost 5 bases, and 10 bases lay in between. Germline V gene data show CDR1 as LGHNT and CDR2 as FRNRAP. The CDR3 has 14 amino acids. The CDR3 coding sequence is TGTGCTAGTGGTTTGCTAGGGGGGGATCAGCCCCAGCATTTT. Translation: CASGLLGGDQPQHF.

The chain uses TRBV11-1 and TRBJ1-2; tentative D call: TRBD1 (5 bases). Germline lookup yields CDR1 SGHAT and CDR2 FQDESV (reference sequence). CDR3 length equals 16 residues. The ends were cut back, 1 base at V and 0 bases at J, with 12 bases in the middle. This chain's CDR3 is CASSLDRLGANYGYTF. CDR3 in DNA: TGTGCCAGCAGCTTAGACAGGTTAGGAGCTAACTATGGCTACACCTTC.

The chain carries TRBV7-2 and TRBJ2-1; 9 bases fit TRBD2. This CDR3 spans 15 amino acids. J was trimmed by 4 bases and V by 6 bases; bases with no gene match: 7. CDR1 is SGHTA, CDR2 FQGNSA, per germline. The CDR3 DNA reads TGTGCCAGCAGTCCTATGCGGGGGGGTTACAATGAGCAGTTCTTC. Translated, it gives CASSPMRGGYNEQFF.

This chain joins TRBV4-1 and TRBJ2-7, with 8 bases aligning to TRBD2. The CDR3 is made up of 15 amino acids. Germline CDR1 reads MGHRA; CDR2 reads YSYEKL. The trim removed 0 bases at V and 3 bases at J, leaving 4 bases unmatched. The CDR3 coding sequence is TGCGCCAGCAGCCAAGATCTAGCGGGTTACTACGAGCAGTACTTC. Its translation is CASSQDLAGYYEQYF.